This T cell receptor beta chain was recovered during a study of T cells in Graves' hyperthyroidism and ophthalmopathy. Graves' hyperthyroidism qualified as stable when ophthalmopathy did not progress within 18 months. Recently diagnosed hyperthyroidism of less than 2 months' duration affected patients aged 18 to 65. Fresh 10 ml peripheral blood yielded PBMCs. Trimming took 5 bases from V and 2 from J, leaving 9 bases between them. Germline-derived CDR1 and CDR2 are DFQATT and SNEGSKA (reference sequence). The CDR3 extends over 12 amino acids. Regarding the study as a whole: A model of 13 V-J features distinguished ophthalmopathy from stable hyperthyroidism.

This clonotype was detected ten times or more. Its cognate antigen is unknown. From RNA transcripts, TCR beta CDR3 regions were amplified. Initially, a first-round RT-PCR of the TCR CDR3 employed the HTBI primer set. Via MiXCR, TCRdb re-called the multiplex PCR reads, giving one row per CDR3 protein. Seen here are 350,000 or so distinct CDR3 sequences, around a sixth observed once, and the top ten hold under 55%. Material: blood. The clonotype originates from a woman aged 45 to 65 with Graves' hyperthyroidism. The rearrangement joins TRBV20-1 to TRBJ1-1, with D maybe TRBD1 (5 bases). In DNA form, the CDR3 reads TGCAGTGCTGCGGGGGGAAACACTGAAGCTTTCTTT. This encodes CSAAGGNTEAFF.